Included here is one T cell receptor beta chain sequence, with context. Its specificity is unknown. This entry is derived from a study of T-cell memory formation after mild COVID-19. Study outcomes and limitations: Chiefly within CM and EM were the contracting CD4+ clones; CD8+ ones were within EMRA.

CDR3 length: 17 residues. From germline, CDR1 is LGHDT and CDR2 YNNKEL (reference sequence). V lost 4 bases and J lost 1; bases outside the gene matches: 9. TCRdb re-derived calls from the 5' RACE reads in MiXCR, one entry per CDR3 protein. The data contain 350,000 to 500,000 distinct CDR3 sequences, about a sixth of them singletons. The chain combines TRBV3-1 with TRBJ2-2; TRBD1 matches 7 bases. The TCR comes from a man aged 18 to 29 who had mild COVID-19 (a few samples of this study predate the infection). Cell type and time point are not known. The sequencing sample was made of PBMCs or a T cell subset sorted from them (not recorded which). The CDR3 bases are TGTGCCAGCAGCCCTGGGGCGAGGACAGGGAACACCGGGGAGCTGTTTTTT. Encoded protein: CASSPGARTGNTGELFF.